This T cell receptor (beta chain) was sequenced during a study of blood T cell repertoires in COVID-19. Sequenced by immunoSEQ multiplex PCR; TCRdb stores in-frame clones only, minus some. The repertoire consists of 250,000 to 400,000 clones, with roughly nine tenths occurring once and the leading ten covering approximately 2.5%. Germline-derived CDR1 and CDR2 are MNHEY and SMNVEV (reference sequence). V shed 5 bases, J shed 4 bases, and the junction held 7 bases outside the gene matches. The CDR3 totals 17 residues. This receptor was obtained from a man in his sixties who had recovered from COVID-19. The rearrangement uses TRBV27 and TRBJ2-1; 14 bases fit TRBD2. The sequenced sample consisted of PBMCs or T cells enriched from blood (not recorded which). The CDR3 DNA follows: TGTGCCAGCAGTACGGGACTAGCGGGAGTTCTGTACAATGAGCAGTTCTTC. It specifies CASSTGLAGVLYNEQFF.